This T cell receptor (beta chain) was recorded in a study of blood T cell repertoires in COVID-19. Study-level information: Acute and convalescent COVID-19 samples came from the United States, Italy and Spain. Nucleic acid was either cDNA or gDNA, and it came from T cells, B-cell-depleted T cells, or PBMCs.

Germline V gene data show CDR1 as KGHSH and CDR2 as LQKENI. The V gene lost 2 bases and the J gene lost 3 bases, with 10 bases spanning the gap. CDR3 length: 14 residues. Only in-frame clones appear in the TCRdb table, and some are missing; sequencing was by immunoSEQ multiplex PCR. The sample shows roughly 150,000 clones, approximately 85% of them seen only once. This clone was counted a few times. This receptor was identified in a woman in her fifties or sixties with COVID-19, enrolled during active disease. What was sequenced was peripheral blood. The chain has TRBV18 and TRBJ1-1; D not certain. CDR3 protein: CASSPYGEDTEAFF. CDR3 nucleotides: TGTGCCAGCTCACCATACGGGGAAGACACTGAAGCTTTCTTT. Full variable domain (outside the CDR3, taken from reference TRBV18 and TRBJ1-1): NAGVMQNPRHLVRRRGQEARLRCSPMKGHSHVYWYRQLPEEGLKFMVYLQKENIIDESGMPKERFSAEFPKEGPSILRIQQVVRGDSAAYFCASSPYGEDTEAFFGQGTRLTVV.